This TCR beta chain was retrieved from a study of blood T cell repertoires in COVID-19. Assay: immunoSEQ multiplex PCR; the TCRdb copy retains only in-frame clones and omits some. This sample has about 260,000 clones, with around 83% found just once. The CDR3 sequence is 17 residues long. The V end was cut by 4 bases, the J end by 0 bases, with 17 bases between. Germline V gene lookup returns CDR1 SGHNT and CDR2 YYREEE (reference sequence). J is TRBJ2-1 and V is TRBV5-4; tentative D call: TRBD2 (5 bases). The sample was peripheral blood. This TCR was recovered from a man between 18 and 29 years old with active or convalescent COVID-19. This chain's CDR3 is CASSPGVARDSYNEQFF. Here the CDR3 DNA reads TGTGCCAGCAGCCCCGGGGTAGCACGGGACTCCTACAATGAGCAGTTCTTC.